These T cell receptor beta chains were read from a single sample in a study of CD8+ T cells in alopecia areata. Assay used: immunoSEQ multiplex PCR; TCRdb lists only in-frame clones, some missing. Of roughly 100,000 clones listed, 55% to 75% are singletons. This specimen consisted of CD8+ T cells sorted from blood, obtained between weeks 55 and 65, from a patient treated with tofacitinib. These receptors were taken from a human donor with alopecia areata. CDR3s include the opening cysteine and the closing phenylalanine or tryptophan. The D gene is left open where the match is weak. Clone size is given for some rows only: seen once, a few or many times, or a class if the clone is expanded.

J,D,V,size,DNA,CDR3
TRBJ2-7,TRBD1,TRBV4-1,.,TGCGCCAGCAGCCCCCTCCGGGACAGGGAAGGCGAGCAGTACTTC,CASSPLRDREGEQYF
TRBJ2-3,.,TRBV7-2,.,TGTGCCAGCAGCTTAGAGGGCGGAGGTAGCACAGATACGCAGTATTTT,CASSLEGGGSTDTQYF
TRBJ1-2,.,TRBV6-5,once,TGTGCCAGCACCTCCGGGACGGGGGGCTATGGCTACACCTTC,CASTSGTGGYGYTF
TRBJ2-7,.,TRBV4-1,.,TGCGCCAGCAGCCAAGCGACAGGTTCTTCCTACGAGCAGTACTTC,CASSQATGSSYEQYF
TRBJ1-1,.,TRBV7-9,.,TGTGCCAGCAGCACTCAGAACACTGAAGCTTTCTTT,CASSTQNTEAFF
TRBJ2-1,.,TRBV5-1,.,TGCGCCAGCAGCTCAAGGGAGACCGGTCATGGTGAGCAGTTCTTC,CASSSRETGHGEQFF
TRBJ1-5,TRBD1,TRBV13,few,TGTGCCAGCAGCTCACAGGGGGCCGATCAGCCCCAGCATTTT,CASSSQGADQPQHF
TRBJ1-2,.,TRBV9,.,TGTGCCAGCAGATCCCCGGGGGACCTTAACTATGGCTACACCTTC,CASRSPGDLNYGYTF
TRBJ2-7,.,TRBV9,.,TGTGCCAGCAGCGTAGGACCCCTTGGAAGGGACCACGAGCAGTACTTC,CASSVGPLGRDHEQYF
TRBJ2-7,.,TRBV27,.,TGTGCCAGCAGTGCGACAGGATGGGAGCAGTACTTC,CASSATGWEQYF
TRBJ1-5,.,TRBV27,.,TGTGCCAGCAGTTTACTTAGCAATCAGCCCCAGCATTTT,CASSLLSNQPQHF
TRBJ2-7,.,TRBV6-5,.,TGTGCCAGCAGTTACGGGGCCCGGGCGAGGGACGAGCAGTACTTC,CASSYGARARDEQYF
TRBJ2-7,TRBD2,TRBV6-1,.,TGTGCCAGCAGTGAAAATCAGGGAGGGCCATCAACGGGGAAACGCTTC,CASSENQGGPSTGKRF
TRBJ2-7,.,TRBV29-1,.,TGCAGCGCCTTCACACACTCCTACGAGCAGTACTTC,CSAFTHSYEQYF
TRBJ1-5,.,TRBV30,.,TGTGCCTGGAGACCCCCTGGGGGACAATATAGCAATCAGCCCCAGCATTTT,CAWRPPGGQYSNQPQHF
TRBJ2-7,TRBD1,TRBV18,.,TGTGCCAGCTCACCTCGGGACAGGGCTTACGAGCAGTACTTC,CASSPRDRAYEQYF
TRBJ2-3,TRBD2,TRBV30,.,TGTGCGTTCCTAGCGGACAGCACAGATACGCAGTATTTT,CAFLADSTDTQYF
TRBJ2-3,.,TRBV2,.,TGTGCCAGCAGAGCGTCAACCAGCACAGATACGCAGTATTTT,CASRASTSTDTQYF
TRBJ1-5,.,TRBV5-1,.,TGCGCCAGCAGCTTAGGGAGGCCCCCCCTGGGGGCCAATCAGCCCCAGCATTTT,CASSLGRPPLGANQPQHF
TRBJ2-2,.,TRBV23-1,.,TGCGCCAGCAGTCAATCGACGAGGGACCGGGCCGGGGAGCTGTTTTTT,CASSQSTRDRAGELFF
TRBJ2-1,.,TRBV6-1,.,TGTGCCAGTGAGGGAGACTCCTACAATGAGCAGTTCTTC,CASEGDSYNEQFF
TRBJ2-5,.,TRBV27,once,TGTGCCAGCAGTTTAGGGGGGACCCAAGAGACCCAGTACTTC,CASSLGGTQETQYF
TRBJ1-6,TRBD1,TRBV28,.,TGTGCCAGCAGTTTCGGGGACAGGGGAGGCCTCCTCCACTTT,CASSFGDRGGLLHF
TRBJ2-1,TRBD2,TRBV30,few,TGTGCCTGGAGTGTAGCGGGGGATGAGCAGTTCTTC,CAWSVAGDEQFF
TRBJ2-5,.,TRBV10-3,.,TGTGCCATCAGTGAGCCCGGGACGCAAGAGACCCAGTACTTC,CAISEPGTQETQYF
TRBJ2-5,TRBD2,TRBV28,once,TGTGCCAGCAGTCCCACGCGGGCTAGCGGGAGGCAAGAGACCCAGTACTTC,CASSPTRASGRQETQYF
TRBJ1-1,TRBD1,TRBV11-3,.,TGTGCCAGCAGCCTGACAGGGGTCACTGAAGCTTTCTTT,CASSLTGVTEAFF
TRBJ1-5,TRBD1,TRBV10-3,.,TGTGCCATCAGTGAATCGGACAGGGGCACTCAGCCCCAGCATTTT,CAISESDRGTQPQHF
TRBJ1-6,.,TRBV5-1,.,TGCGCCAGCAGCTTGAACACGGGATCCAGAAATTCACCCCTCCACTTT,CASSLNTGSRNSPLHF
TRBJ2-1,TRBD2,TRBV5-1,.,TGCGCCAGCAGCTCTCCCATAGCGGGGGCCTACAATGAGCAGTTCTTC,CASSSPIAGAYNEQFF
TRBJ1-1,.,TRBV29-1,few,TGCAGCGTCCACTCAGGGGAAGGGACTGAAGCTTTCTTT,CSVHSGEGTEAFF
TRBJ2-3,TRBD1,TRBV7-9,.,TGTGCCGGCAAGACAGGGGGCGCAGGTGCGCAGTATTTT,CAGKTGGAGAQYF
TRBJ1-5,.,TRBV6-5,.,TGTGCCAGCAGTTACTCGCACAAGGGCCATCAGCCCCAGCATTTT,CASSYSHKGHQPQHF
TRBJ1-1,TRBD1,TRBV7-2,.,TGTGCCAGCAGTAAGGGCCCGACAGGGGGTAGGAACACTGAAGCTTTCTTT,CASSKGPTGGRNTEAFF
TRBJ1-2,.,TRBV27,.,TGTGCCAGCAGTTTATCAGGGCGCTATGGCTACACCTTC,CASSLSGRYGYTF
TRBJ1-1,.,TRBV5-6,.,TGTGCCAGCAGCCGGACATCTAACACTGAAGCTTTCTTT,CASSRTSNTEAFF
TRBJ2-1,TRBD1,TRBV19,.,TGTGCCAGTAGTAGTCCGACAGGGGGCAACTACAATGAGCAGTTCTTC,CASSSPTGGNYNEQFF
TRBJ2-7,.,TRBV7-9,once,TGTGCCAGCAGCTCCCCAACTTGGGGGATTTTCTACGAGCAGTACTTC,CASSSPTWGIFYEQYF
TRBJ1-3,.,TRBV30,.,TGTGCCTGGAGGCACGCAGTGAGCGCTGGAAACACCATATATTTT,CAWRHAVSAGNTIYF
TRBJ2-7,TRBD1,TRBV27,.,TGTGCCAGCAGCAACCGGGGACAGGGATACGAGCAGTACTTC,CASSNRGQGYEQYF
TRBJ2-7,.,TRBV11-1,.,TGTGCCAGCAGCTTGGTTGGCCCCTCCTACGAGCAGTACTTC,CASSLVGPSYEQYF
TRBJ2-7,.,TRBV20-1,.,TGCAGTGTCAGAGAGGGGAACGAGCAGTACTTC,CSVREGNEQYF
TRBJ2-5,.,TRBV6-5,.,TGTGCCAGCAGTCCCCGACCCTCGGGTCGGGAGACCCAGTACTTC,CASSPRPSGRETQYF
TRBJ2-1,TRBD1,TRBV7-9,few,TGTGCCAGCAGCCCGTCAGCAGGGGGCCCATACAATGAGCAGTTCTTC,CASSPSAGGPYNEQFF
TRBJ1-2,.,TRBV27,.,TGTGCCAGCAGTTTAAGCCCCATGACAGGACCAGGAAACTATGGCTACACCTTC,CASSLSPMTGPGNYGYTF
TRBJ2-1,TRBD2,TRBV9,.,TGTGCCAGCAGCGCCCCTTGGACTAGCGGGGATTATAGTTGGGGTGAGCAGTTCTTC,CASSAPWTSGDYSWGEQFF
TRBJ2-2,TRBD2,TRBV5-6,.,TGTGCCAGCAGCACCGGGGGGGCCGGGGAGCTGTTTTTT,CASSTGGAGELFF
TRBJ1-2,TRBD1,TRBV6-1,.,TGTGCCAGCAGTGAGGCCCCTGACAGGGTAGGGGGCTACACCTTC,CASSEAPDRVGGYTF
TRBJ2-3,.,TRBV9,.,TGTGCCAGCAGCCCCCTGACTTTCTCTATCACAGATACGCAGTATTTT,CASSPLTFSITDTQYF
TRBJ1-1,.,TRBV19,few,TGTGCCAGTAGGGGGGACTCCTCGATGGAAGCTTTCTTT,CASRGDSSMEAFF
TRBJ2-2,TRBD2,TRBV5-1,.,TGCGCCAGCAGCTTGGCGACTAGCGGGGGGGCCCCCCCCGGGGAGCTGTTTTTT,CASSLATSGGAPPGELFF
TRBJ2-7,.,TRBV6-4,.,TGTGCCAGCAGTGAGGACGGTAACTCCTACGAGCAGTACTTC,CASSEDGNSYEQYF
TRBJ2-7,TRBD2,TRBV5-1,few,TGCGCCAGCAGCTTGGTATCGCTAGCGGGGGGGCCTCGCTACGAGCAGTACTTC,CASSLVSLAGGPRYEQYF
TRBJ2-7,.,TRBV2,.,TGTGCCAGCATTGACAGACCCTACGAGCAGTACTTC,CASIDRPYEQYF
TRBJ2-7,TRBD1,TRBV29-1,.,TGCAGCGCAGGACAGGGCGACTACGAGCAGTACTTC,CSAGQGDYEQYF
TRBJ2-6,.,TRBV25-1,.,TGTGCCAGCAGCGAAGTCCGTCTGGGGGCCAACGTCCTGACTTTC,CASSEVRLGANVLTF
TRBJ2-7,.,TRBV14,few,TGTGCCAGCAGCCAAGATTTAGGGGGGGCTCGTACTTACGAGCAGTACTTC,CASSQDLGGARTYEQYF